This T cell receptor (beta chain) came from a study of T cells in Graves' hyperthyroidism and ophthalmopathy. Amplified regions were TCR beta CDR3 sequences from RNA transcripts. The HTBI set primed first-round TCR CDR3 RT-PCR. TCRdb re-called the multiplex PCR reads with MiXCR, one entry per CDR3 protein. The sample lists about 640,000 distinct CDR3 sequences, more than 20% occurring once. Per the germline V gene, CDR1 is MNHEY and CDR2 is SMNVEV (reference sequence). With V trimmed by 11 bases and J by 5 bases, 3 bases remained unmatched. The CDR3 spans 11 residues. This rearrangement joins TRBV27 to TRBJ2-1; 7 nucleotides align to TRBD2. This TCR was sampled from a man aged 25 to 45 with Graves' ophthalmopathy. Sequenced material: blood. The CDR3 protein is CAAGEDNEQFF. CDR3 in DNA: TGTGCCGCGGGGGAAGACAATGAGCAGTTCTTC.